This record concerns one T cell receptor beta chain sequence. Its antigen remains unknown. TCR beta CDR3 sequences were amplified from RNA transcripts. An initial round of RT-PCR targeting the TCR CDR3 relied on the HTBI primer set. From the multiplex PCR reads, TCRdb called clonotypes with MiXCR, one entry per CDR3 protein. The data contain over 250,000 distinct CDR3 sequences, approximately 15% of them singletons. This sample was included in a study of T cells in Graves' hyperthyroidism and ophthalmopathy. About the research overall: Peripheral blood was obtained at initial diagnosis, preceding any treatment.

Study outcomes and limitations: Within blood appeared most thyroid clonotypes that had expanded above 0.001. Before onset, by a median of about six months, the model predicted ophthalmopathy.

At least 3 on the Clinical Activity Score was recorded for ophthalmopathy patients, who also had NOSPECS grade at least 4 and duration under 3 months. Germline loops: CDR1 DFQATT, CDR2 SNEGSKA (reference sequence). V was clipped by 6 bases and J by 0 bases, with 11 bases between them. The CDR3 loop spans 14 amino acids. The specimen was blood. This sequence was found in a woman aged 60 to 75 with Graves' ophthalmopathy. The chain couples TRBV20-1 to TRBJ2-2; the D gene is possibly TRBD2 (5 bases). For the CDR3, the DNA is TGCAGTGCCAGTAGCGCACCGAACACCGGGGAGCTGTTTTTT. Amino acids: CSASSAPNTGELFF.